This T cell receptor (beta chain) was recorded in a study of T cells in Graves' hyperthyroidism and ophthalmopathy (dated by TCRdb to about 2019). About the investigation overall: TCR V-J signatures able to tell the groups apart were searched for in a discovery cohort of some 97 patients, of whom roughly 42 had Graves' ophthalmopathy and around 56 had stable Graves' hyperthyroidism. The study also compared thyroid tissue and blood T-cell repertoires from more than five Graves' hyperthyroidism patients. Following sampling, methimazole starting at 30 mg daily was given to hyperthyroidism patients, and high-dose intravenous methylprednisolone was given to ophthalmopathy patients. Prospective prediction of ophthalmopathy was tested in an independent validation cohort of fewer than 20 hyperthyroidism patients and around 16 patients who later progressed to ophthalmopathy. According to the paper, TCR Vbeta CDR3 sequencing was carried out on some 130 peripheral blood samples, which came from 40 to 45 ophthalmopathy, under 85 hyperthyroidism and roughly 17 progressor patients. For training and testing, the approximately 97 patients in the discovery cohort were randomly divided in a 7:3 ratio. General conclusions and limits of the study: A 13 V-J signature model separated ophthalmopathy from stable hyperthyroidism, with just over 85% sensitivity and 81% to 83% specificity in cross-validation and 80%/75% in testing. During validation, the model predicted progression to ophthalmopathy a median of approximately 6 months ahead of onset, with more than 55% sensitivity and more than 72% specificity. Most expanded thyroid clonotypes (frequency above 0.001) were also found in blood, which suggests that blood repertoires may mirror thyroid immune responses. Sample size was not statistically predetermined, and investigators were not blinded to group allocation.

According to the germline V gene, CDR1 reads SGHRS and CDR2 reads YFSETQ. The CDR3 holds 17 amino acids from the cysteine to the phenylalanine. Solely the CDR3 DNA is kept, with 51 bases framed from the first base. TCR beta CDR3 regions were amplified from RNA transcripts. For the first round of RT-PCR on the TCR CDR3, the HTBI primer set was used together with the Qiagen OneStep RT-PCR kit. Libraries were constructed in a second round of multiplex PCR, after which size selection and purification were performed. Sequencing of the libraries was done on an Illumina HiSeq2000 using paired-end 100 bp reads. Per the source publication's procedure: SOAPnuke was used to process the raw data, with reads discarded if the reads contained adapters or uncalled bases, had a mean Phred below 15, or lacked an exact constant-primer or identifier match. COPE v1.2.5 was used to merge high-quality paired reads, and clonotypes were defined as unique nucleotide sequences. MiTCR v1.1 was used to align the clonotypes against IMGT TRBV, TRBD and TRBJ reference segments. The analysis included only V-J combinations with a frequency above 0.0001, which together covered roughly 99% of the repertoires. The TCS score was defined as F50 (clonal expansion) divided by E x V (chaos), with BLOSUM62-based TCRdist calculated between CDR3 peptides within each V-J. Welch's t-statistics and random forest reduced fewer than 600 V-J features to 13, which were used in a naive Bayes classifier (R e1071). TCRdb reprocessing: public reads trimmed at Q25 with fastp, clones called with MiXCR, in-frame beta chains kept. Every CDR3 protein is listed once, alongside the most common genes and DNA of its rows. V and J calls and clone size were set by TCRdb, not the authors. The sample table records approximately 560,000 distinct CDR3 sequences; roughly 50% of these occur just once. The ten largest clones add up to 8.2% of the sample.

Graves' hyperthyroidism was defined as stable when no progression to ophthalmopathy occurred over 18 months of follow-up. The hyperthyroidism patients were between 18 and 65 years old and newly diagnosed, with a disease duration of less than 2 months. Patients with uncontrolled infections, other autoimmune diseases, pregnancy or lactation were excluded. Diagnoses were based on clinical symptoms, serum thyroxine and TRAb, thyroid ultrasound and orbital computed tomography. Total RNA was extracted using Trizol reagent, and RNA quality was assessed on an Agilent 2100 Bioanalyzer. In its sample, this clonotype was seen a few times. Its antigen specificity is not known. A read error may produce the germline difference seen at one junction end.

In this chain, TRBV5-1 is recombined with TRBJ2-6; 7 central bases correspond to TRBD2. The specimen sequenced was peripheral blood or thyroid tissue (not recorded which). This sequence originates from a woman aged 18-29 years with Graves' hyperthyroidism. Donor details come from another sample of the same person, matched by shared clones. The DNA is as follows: TGTGCCAGCAGCCTGGGACTACTACCCTCTGGGGCCAACGTCCTGACTTTC. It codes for CASSLGLLPSGANVLTF.